This TCR beta chain was captured in a study of blood T cell repertoires in COVID-19. This CDR3 spans 13 amino acids. From germline, CDR1 is MDHEN and CDR2 SYDVKM. V dropped 3 bases and J dropped 9 bases, with 12 bases sitting between them. Authors' data handling: Amplification of reference gene primers was used by the study to estimate nucleated cell counts. Assay used: immunoSEQ multiplex PCR; TCRdb lists only in-frame clones, some missing. That table supplies the V and J calls and clone size; D and trimming were determined from the DNA. The sample comprises around 25,000 clones, roughly 72% of which are singletons, and around two fifths rests with the top ten.

Material for sequencing was peripheral blood. The genes are TRBV28 and TRBJ1-3; no clear D gene. The TCR originated in an elderly woman with acute or convalescent COVID-19. The CDR3 nucleotides are TGTGCCAGCAGTTTTAGGGAGGTCGGCACCATATATTTT. Its protein product is CASSFREVGTIYF.